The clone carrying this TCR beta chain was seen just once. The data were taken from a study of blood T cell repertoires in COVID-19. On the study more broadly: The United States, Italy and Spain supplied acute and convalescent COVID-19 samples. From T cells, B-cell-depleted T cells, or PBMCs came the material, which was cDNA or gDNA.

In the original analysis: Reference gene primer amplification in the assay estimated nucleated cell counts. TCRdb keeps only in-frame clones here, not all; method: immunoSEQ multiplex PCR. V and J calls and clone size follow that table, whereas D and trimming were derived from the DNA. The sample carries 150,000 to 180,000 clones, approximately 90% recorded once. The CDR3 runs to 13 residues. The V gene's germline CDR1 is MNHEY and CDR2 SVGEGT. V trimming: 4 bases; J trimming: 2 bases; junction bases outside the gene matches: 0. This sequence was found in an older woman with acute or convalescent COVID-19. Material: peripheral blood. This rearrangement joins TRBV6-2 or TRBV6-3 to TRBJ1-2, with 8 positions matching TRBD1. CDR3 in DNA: TGTGCCAGCAGTTCAGGGGGCAACTATGGCTACACCTTC. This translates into CASSSGGNYGYTF.